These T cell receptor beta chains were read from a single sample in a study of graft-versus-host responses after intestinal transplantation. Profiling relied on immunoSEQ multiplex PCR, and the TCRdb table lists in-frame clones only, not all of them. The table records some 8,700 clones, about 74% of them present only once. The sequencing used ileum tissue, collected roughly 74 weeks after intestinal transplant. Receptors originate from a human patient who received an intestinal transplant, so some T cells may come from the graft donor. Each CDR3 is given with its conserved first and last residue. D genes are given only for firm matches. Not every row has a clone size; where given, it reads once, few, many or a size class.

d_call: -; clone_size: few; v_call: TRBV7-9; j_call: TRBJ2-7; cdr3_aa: CASSLSGNEQYF; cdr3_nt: TGTGCCAGCAGCTTATCAGGGAACGAGCAGTACTTC
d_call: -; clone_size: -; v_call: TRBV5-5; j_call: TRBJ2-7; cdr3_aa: CASRRAQNLDEQYF; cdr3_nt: TGTGCCAGCAGACGGGCTCAGAACTTGGACGAGCAGTACTTC
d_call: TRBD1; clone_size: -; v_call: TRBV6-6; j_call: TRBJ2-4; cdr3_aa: CASSSGGTGVNIQYF; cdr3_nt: TGTGCCAGCAGCTCCGGGGGGACAGGGGTGAACATTCAGTACTTC
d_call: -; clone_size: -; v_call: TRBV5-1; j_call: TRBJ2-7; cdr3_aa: CASSLNSQAYEQYF; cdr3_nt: TGCGCCAGCAGCTTAAACTCTCAGGCCTACGAGCAGTACTTC
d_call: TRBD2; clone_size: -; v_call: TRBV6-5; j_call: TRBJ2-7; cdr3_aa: CASRGSGRADLVSF; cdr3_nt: TGTGCCAGCAGGGGGAGCGGGAGGGCCGATCTCGTCTCCTTC
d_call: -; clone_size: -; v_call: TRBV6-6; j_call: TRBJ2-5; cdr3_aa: CASSYSSPARETQYF; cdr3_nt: TGTGCCAGCAGTTACTCGTCGCCGGCTAGAGAGACCCAGTACTTC
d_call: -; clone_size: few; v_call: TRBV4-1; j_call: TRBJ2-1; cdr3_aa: CASSQDQPGAPYNEQFF; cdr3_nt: TGCGCCAGCAGCCAAGATCAACCGGGGGCGCCCTACAATGAGCAGTTCTTC
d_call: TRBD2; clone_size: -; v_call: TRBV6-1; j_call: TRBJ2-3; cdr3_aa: CASRESSGRTSTDTQYF; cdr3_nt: TGTGCCAGCAGAGAATCTAGCGGGAGGACTAGCACAGATACGCAGTATTTT
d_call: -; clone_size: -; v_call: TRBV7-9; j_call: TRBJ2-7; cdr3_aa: CASSFSSSYEQYF; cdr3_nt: TGTGCCAGCAGCTTCTCCAGCTCCTACGAGCAGTACTTC
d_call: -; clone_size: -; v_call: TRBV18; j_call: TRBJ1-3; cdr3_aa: CASSPRTPREGDTGNTIYF; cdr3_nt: TGTGCCAGCTCACCACGAACCCCACGGGAGGGAGACACTGGAAACACCATATATTTT
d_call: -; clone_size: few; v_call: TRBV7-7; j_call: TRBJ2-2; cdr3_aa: CASSLGTGDTGELFF; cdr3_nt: TGTGCTAGCAGCTTAGGGACGGGGGACACCGGGGAGCTGTTTTTT
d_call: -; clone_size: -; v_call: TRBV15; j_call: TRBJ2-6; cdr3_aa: CATLGASREQPSGANVLTF; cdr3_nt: TGTGCCACCCTCGGGGCTTCCAGGGAGCAGCCCTCTGGGGCCAACGTCCTGACTTTC
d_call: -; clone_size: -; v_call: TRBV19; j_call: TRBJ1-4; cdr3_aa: CASSAGLTSGEKLFF; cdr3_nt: TGTGCCAGTAGTGCAGGACTCACTTCGGGGGAAAAACTGTTTTTT
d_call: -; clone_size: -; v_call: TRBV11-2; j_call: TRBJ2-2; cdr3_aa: CASSLSRTGELFF; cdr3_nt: TGTGCCAGCAGCTTATCCCGTACCGGGGAGCTGTTTTTT
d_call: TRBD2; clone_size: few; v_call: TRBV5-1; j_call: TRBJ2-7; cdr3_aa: CASSFTSGSSDEQYF; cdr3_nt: TGCGCCAGCAGCTTTACTAGCGGGAGTAGCGACGAGCAGTACTTC
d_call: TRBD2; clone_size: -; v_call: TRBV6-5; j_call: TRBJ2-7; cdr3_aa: CASSYSASGTYEQYF; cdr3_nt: TGTGCCAGCAGTTACTCGGCTAGCGGGACCTACGAGCAGTACTTC
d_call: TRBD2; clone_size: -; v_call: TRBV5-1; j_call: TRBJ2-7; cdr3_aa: CASSVSSGTSYEQYF; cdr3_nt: TGCGCCAGCAGCGTCTCTAGCGGGACATCCTACGAGCAGTACTTC
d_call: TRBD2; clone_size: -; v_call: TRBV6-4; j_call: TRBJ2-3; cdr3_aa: CASSKAGGTDTQYF; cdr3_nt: TGTGCCAGCAGTAAAGCGGGAGGTACCGATACGCAGTATTTT
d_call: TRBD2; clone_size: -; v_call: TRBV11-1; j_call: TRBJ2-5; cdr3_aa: CASSKRLAGFEETQYF; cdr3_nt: TGTGCCAGCAGCAAACGACTAGCGGGATTTGAGGAGACCCAGTACTTC
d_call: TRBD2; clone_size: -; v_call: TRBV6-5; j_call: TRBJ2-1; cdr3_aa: CASIRTSGSAEQFF; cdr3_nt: TGTGCCAGCATTCGAACTAGCGGGAGCGCTGAGCAGTTCTTC
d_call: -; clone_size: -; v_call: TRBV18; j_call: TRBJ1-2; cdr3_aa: CASSPPWDSYGYTF; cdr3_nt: TGTGCCAGCTCACCACCCTGGGATTCCTATGGCTACACCTTC
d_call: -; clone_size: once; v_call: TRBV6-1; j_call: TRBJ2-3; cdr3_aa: CASRYLDTQYF; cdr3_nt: TGTGCCAGCAGATACTTAGATACGCAGTATTTT
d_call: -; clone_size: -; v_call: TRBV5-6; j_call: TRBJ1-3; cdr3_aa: CASSLGQATGNTIYF; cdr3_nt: TGTGCCAGCAGCTTAGGCCAGGCCACTGGAAACACCATATATTTT
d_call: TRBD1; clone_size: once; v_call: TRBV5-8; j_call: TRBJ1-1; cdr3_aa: CASSLVLGQGGTEAFF; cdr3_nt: TGTGCCAGCAGCTTGGTTCTGGGACAGGGAGGGACTGAAGCTTTCTTT
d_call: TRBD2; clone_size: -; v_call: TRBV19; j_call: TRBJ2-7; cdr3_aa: CASSIITSGRYEQYF; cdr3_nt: TGTGCCAGTAGTATAATCACTAGCGGGAGGTACGAGCAGTACTTC
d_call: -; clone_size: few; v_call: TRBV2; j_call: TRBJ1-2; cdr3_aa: CASSEVVDAASYGYTF; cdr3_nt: TGTGCCAGCAGTGAAGTAGTGGACGCGGCCTCCTATGGCTACACCTTC
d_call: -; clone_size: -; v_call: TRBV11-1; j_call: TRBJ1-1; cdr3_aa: CASSFGQNTEAFF; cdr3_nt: TGTGCCAGCAGCTTTGGACAGAACACTGAAGCTTTCTTT
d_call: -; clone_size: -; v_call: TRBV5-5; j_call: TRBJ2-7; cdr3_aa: CASTRTVQAEQYF; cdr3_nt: TGTGCCAGCACCCGTACGGTTCAGGCCGAGCAGTACTTC
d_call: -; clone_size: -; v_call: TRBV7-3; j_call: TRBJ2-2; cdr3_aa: CASSSGNTGELFF; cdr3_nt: TGTGCCAGCAGCTCAGGGAACACCGGGGAGCTGTTTTTT
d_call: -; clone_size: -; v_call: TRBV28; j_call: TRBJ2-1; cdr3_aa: CASSGGDSHREQFF; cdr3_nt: TGTGCCAGCAGCGGGGGGGACAGTCACCGTGAGCAGTTCTTC
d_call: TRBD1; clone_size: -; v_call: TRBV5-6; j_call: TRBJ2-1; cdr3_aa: CASSLGLGTGLGNEQFF; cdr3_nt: TGTGCCAGCAGCTTGGGTTTAGGGACAGGGTTGGGCAATGAGCAGTTCTTC
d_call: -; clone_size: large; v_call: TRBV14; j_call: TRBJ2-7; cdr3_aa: CASSQRAWKQYF; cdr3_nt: TGTGCCAGCAGCCAAAGGGCGTGGAAGCAGTACTTC
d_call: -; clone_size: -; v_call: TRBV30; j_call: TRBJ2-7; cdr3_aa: CAWATGLNYEQYF; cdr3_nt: TGTGCCTGGGCCACCGGACTTAACTACGAGCAGTACTTC
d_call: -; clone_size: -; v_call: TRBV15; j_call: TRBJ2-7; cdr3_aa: CATSRATPSNYEQYF; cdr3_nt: TGTGCCACCAGCAGAGCGACACCATCGAACTACGAGCAGTACTTC
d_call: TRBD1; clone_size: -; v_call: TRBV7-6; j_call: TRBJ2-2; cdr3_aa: CASRTGGTGELFF; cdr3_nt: TGTGCCAGCAGGACAGGGGGCACCGGGGAGCTGTTTTTT
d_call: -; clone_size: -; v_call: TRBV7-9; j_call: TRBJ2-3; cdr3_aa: CASSFFAIQPYF; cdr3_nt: TGTGCCAGCAGCTTTTTCGCAATCCAACCGTATTTT
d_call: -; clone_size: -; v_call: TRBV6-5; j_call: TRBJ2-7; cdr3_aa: CASSRTAGYEQYF; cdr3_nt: TGTGCCAGCAGCCGGACAGCTGGCTACGAGCAGTACTTC